The 32 T cell receptor beta chains listed next were all sequenced from one sample in a study of chronic HIV infection and antiretroviral therapy. TCRdb fed the 5' RACE reads into MiXCR, producing one record per CDR3 protein. The sample consists of over 40,000 distinct CDR3 sequences, about 20% of them appearing once. The source material was peripheral blood. The receptors stem from an adult who had HIV and had not received antiretroviral therapy, or was an uninfected healthy control (not recorded which).

This clonotype came up once. The V and J genes are TRBV7-2 and TRBJ2-6; D is unresolved. V shed 5 bases and J shed 2 bases, with 7 bases lying between them. The germline V gene has CDR1 SGHTA and CDR2 FQGNSA. The CDR3 sequence is 14 residues long. CDR3 in DNA: TGTGCCAGCAGCCGAGGTGCTGGGGCCAACGTCCTGACTTTC. Translated, it gives CASSRGAGANVLTF.

The V call is TRBV29-1, the J call TRBJ2-5; D is perhaps TRBD1 or TRBD2 (5 bases each). The V gene's germline CDR1 is SQVTM and CDR2 ANQGSEA. The CDR3 covers 12 residues. Trimming shortened V by 7 bases and J by 5 bases, and 14 bases separated the two germline ends. The CDR3 loop is CSGSSGPETQYF. CDR3 nucleotide sequence: TGCAGCGGCTCGTCGGGGCCGGAGACCCAGTACTTC.

The V and J genes are TRBV28 and TRBJ2-1; possibly TRBD2 for D (5 bases). Germline CDR1 is MDHEN and CDR2 is SYDVKM. This CDR3 spans 15 amino acids. The germline V and J ends were trimmed by 7 bases and 4 bases, with 17 bases remaining between them. In DNA form, the CDR3 reads TGTGCCAGCACGGAGGCGGGTACTGAGTACAATGAGCAGTTCTTC. Translation: CASTEAGTEYNEQFF.

This clonotype was observed many times. This chain joins TRBV19 and TRBJ1-4; 9 bases are a match to TRBD1. CDR1 and CDR2 (germline): LNHDA, SQIVND (reference sequence). The junction had 10 bases not matched to a gene; V was cut back by 11 bases and J by 6 bases. The CDR3 spans 14 residues. CDR3 protein: CAAGQGGGDEKLFF. The CDR3 bases are TGTGCCGCGGGACAGGGAGGTGGTGATGAAAAACTGTTTTTT.

There are a few counts of this clonotype. The gene calls are TRBV27 and TRBJ1-1, with D perhaps matching TRBD1 (5 bases). V was clipped by 1 base and J by 5 bases, with 14 bases between them. CDR1 is MNHEY, CDR2 SMNVEV, per germline (reference sequence). The CDR3 totals 15 residues. CDR3 DNA: TGTGCCAGCAGTTTATTCCAGGGCCCTAAAACTGAAGCTTTCTTT. It codes for CASSLFQGPKTEAFF.

This clonotype was seen more than once but under ten times. The chain combines TRBV28 with TRBJ2-1, with 8 bases fitting TRBD2. CDR1 and CDR2 from the germline V gene are MDHEN and SYDVKM. Trimming cost V 4 bases and J 3 bases; bases outside gene matches: 14. The CDR3 consists of 18 residues. The CDR3 spells CASSSPGLLAGYYNEQFF. Written as DNA, the CDR3 is TGTGCCAGCAGTTCCCCGGGTCTATTAGCGGGGTACTACAATGAGCAGTTCTTC.

The V gene is TRBV28, the J gene TRBJ1-4; 8 bases are shared with TRBD1. The CDR3 is 16 amino acids. With V trimmed by 6 bases and J by 8 bases, 14 bases remained unmatched. CDR1 is MDHEN, CDR2 SYDVKM, per germline. Written as DNA, the CDR3 is TGTGCCAGCAGCCCATCCGGACAGGGTATAGACGAAAAACTGTTTTTT. This translates into CASSPSGQGIDEKLFF.

There are a few counts of this clonotype. V is TRBV5-1 and J is TRBJ2-7, with TRBD2 matching over 10 bases. Germline CDR1 reads SGHRS; CDR2 reads YFSETQ. The length of the CDR3 is 15 residues. J gave up 0 bases and V 3 bases, and 3 bases lay outside the gene matches. CDR3 nucleotides: TGCGCCAGCAGCTCCGGACTAGCGGACTCCTACGAGCAGTACTTC. Translating it yields CASSSGLADSYEQYF.

A few counts support this clonotype. V gene TRBV6-5 combines with J gene TRBJ1-5; possible D gene TRBD1, 6 bases. Deletions cut 6 bases from V and 2 bases from J, with 17 bases between. Germline CDR1 is MNHEY and CDR2 is SVGAGI. The CDR3 spans 16 residues. The CDR3 region is CASRSLRGRGNQPQHF. In nucleotides, the CDR3 is TGTGCCAGCAGGTCCCTCAGGGGTAGGGGCAATCAGCCCCAGCATTTT.

In this sample, this clonotype turned up a few times. The rearrangement joins TRBV6-1 to TRBJ1-1; 7 bases fit TRBD1. This CDR3 spans 18 amino acids. The germline V gene has CDR1 MNHNS and CDR2 SASEGT. The V gene end was trimmed by 2 bases and the J gene end by 5 bases; junction bases not matched to a gene: 17. The DNA of the CDR3 is TGTGCCAGCAGTGAACCCTACCTAGGACAGGCCAAAAAAACTGAAGCTTTCTTT. Residues: CASSEPYLGQAKKTEAFF.

V and J are TRBV14 and TRBJ2-7; 12 bases are shared with TRBD2. The V segment lost 2 bases and the J segment 6 bases; nucleotides outside the gene matches: 8. Germline CDR1 SGHDN, CDR2 FVKESK. CDR3 size: 16 residues. The CDR3 DNA is TGTGCCAGCAGCCAACGAGGGACTAGCGGGCGGACCGAGCAGTACTTC. Amino acids: CASSQRGTSGRTEQYF. The full variable domain, with the rest looked up from reference TRBV14 and TRBJ2-7, is EAGVTQFPSHSVIEKGQTVTLRCDPISGHDNLYWYRRVMGKEIKFLLHFVKESKQDESGMPNNRFLAERTGGTYSTLKVQPAELEDSGVYFCASSQRGTSGRTEQYFGPGTRLTVT.

CDR3 nucleotide sequence: TGTGCCAGCAGTTCATTCTCCGACACGAACACAGATACGCAGTATTTT. Translating it yields CASSSFSDTNTDTQYF. The chain uses TRBV28 and TRBJ2-3; D is uncertain. The CDR3 length is 16 residues. Trimming took off 4 bases at V and 2 bases at J, with 16 bases between the two ends. Germline V gene lookup returns CDR1 MDHEN and CDR2 SYDVKM.

The V call is TRBV28, the J call TRBJ2-7; no clear D. Trimming took 2 bases from V and 7 from J, leaving 9 bases between them. The CDR3 consists of 12 residues. CDR1 MDHEN and CDR2 SYDVKM come from the germline V gene. The CDR3 DNA follows: TGTGCCAGCAGTTTAAACGGAAGGGAGCAGTACTTC. Translated: CASSLNGREQYF.

This chain connects TRBV28 to TRBJ2-7; D is unclear. Trimming shortened V by 6 bases and J by 6 bases, and 9 bases separated the two germline ends. The CDR3 runs 11 residues. From germline, CDR1 is MDHEN and CDR2 SYDVKM. The CDR3 region has the DNA TGTGCCAGCAGGAATCCGGTCGAGCAGTACTTC. This sequence encodes CASRNPVEQYF. The variable domain in full, with the rest retrieved from reference TRBV28 and TRBJ2-7, is DVKVTQSSRYLVKRTGEKVFLECVQDMDHENMFWYRQDPGLGLRLIYFSYDVKMKEKGDIPEGYSVSREKKERFSLILESASTNQTSMYLCASRNPVEQYFGPGTRLTVT.

The sample holds a few counts of this clonotype. The rearrangement joins TRBV9 to TRBJ1-5, with 10 bases fitting TRBD1. V trimming: 2 bases; J trimming: 0 bases; junction bases outside the gene matches: 2. CDR1 and CDR2 from the germline V gene are SGDLS and YYNGEE. This CDR3 is built from 16 residues. This CDR3 reads CASSVGTGDSNQPQHF. The CDR3 region has the DNA TGTGCCAGCAGCGTGGGGACAGGGGATAGCAATCAGCCCCAGCATTTT. Supplemented by reference TRBV9 and TRBJ1-5, the full variable domain reads DSGVTQTPKHLITATGQRVTLRCSPRSGDLSVYWYQQSLDQGLQFLIQYYNGEERAKGNILERFSAQQFPDLHSELNLSSLELGDSALYFCASSVGTGDSNQPQHFGDGTRLSIL.

This clonotype was counted between two and nine times. The J gene is TRBJ1-2, the V gene TRBV29-1; D might be TRBD1 (6 bases). Trimming took off 4 bases at V and 4 bases at J, with 13 bases between the two ends. Germline lookup yields CDR1 SQVTM and CDR2 ANQGSEA. This CDR3 has 13 amino acids. The CDR3 loop is CSVGAGAFYGYTF. The DNA for the CDR3 is TGCAGCGTTGGAGCAGGGGCTTTCTATGGCTACACCTTC.

The V gene is TRBV10-2, the J gene TRBJ1-6; perhaps TRBD1 as D (6 bases). Germline V gene lookup returns CDR1 WSHSY and CDR2 SAAADI. The CDR3 loop spans 14 amino acids. V lost 6 bases and J 9 bases, leaving 15 bases between the germline ends. CDR3 in DNA: TGCGCCAGCAGATTACAGGGAGAGGGTTCACCCCTCCACTTT. It is translated as CASRLQGEGSPLHF.

The rearrangement joins TRBV27 to TRBJ2-7; 11 bases fit TRBD2. The CDR3 is 15 residues long. With V trimmed by 7 bases and J by 5 bases, 10 bases remained unmatched. Germline V gene data show CDR1 as MNHEY and CDR2 as SMNVEV (reference sequence). The CDR3 DNA follows: TGTGCCAGCACTCGACTAGCGGGAAATAATCACGAGCAGTACTTC. Translation: CASTRLAGNNHEQYF.

The chain employs TRBV2 and TRBJ1-5, with 8 bases that match TRBD1. V lost 6 bases and J lost 7; bases outside the gene matches: 11. The CDR3 is 15 residues long. From germline, CDR1 is SNHLY and CDR2 FYNNEI. CDR3: CASRVTTGGGQPQHF. Written as DNA, the CDR3 is TGTGCCAGCAGGGTGACTACAGGGGGAGGACAGCCCCAGCATTTT.

This clonotype was counted a single time. J is TRBJ1-1 and V is TRBV7-3; D possibly corresponds to TRBD1 (6 bases). The CDR3 is made up of 15 amino acids. CDR1 SGHTA and CDR2 FQGTGA come from the germline V gene. V lost 4 bases, J lost 4 bases, and 16 bases lay in between. CDR3 sequence (DNA): TGTGCCAGCAGCTCCCAGACAGGACAGTTCACTGAAGCTTTCTTT. It codes for CASSSQTGQFTEAFF. Supplemented by reference TRBV7-3 and TRBJ1-1, the full variable domain reads GAGVSQTPSNKVTEKGKYVELRCDPISGHTALYWYRQSLGQGPEFLIYFQGTGAADDSGLPNDRFFAVRPEGSVSTLKIQRTERGDSAVYLCASSSQTGQFTEAFFGQGTRLTVV.

This clonotype was observed a few times. J is TRBJ2-7 and V is TRBV21-1. TRBV21-1 corresponds to a pseudogene. CDR3 size: 13 residues. CDR3 sequence: CASSKMQAYEQYF. The CDR3 DNA reads as TGTGCCAGCAGCAAGATGCAAGCCTACGAGCAGTACTTC.

This clonotype has a handful of counts. This CDR3 reads CSPVRQASYEQYF. CDR3 DNA sequence: TGCAGTCCGGTCCGACAGGCCTCCTACGAGCAGTACTTC. V is TRBV20-1 and J is TRBJ2-7, with D possibly matching TRBD1 (6 bases). V lost 8 bases to trimming and J lost 0 bases, with 14 bases between them. This CDR3 region has 13 residues. The germline V gene encodes CDR1 DFQATT and CDR2 SNEGSKA (reference sequence).

This clonotype was recorded many times. The chain couples TRBV4-2 to TRBJ2-6, with TRBD1 as a possible D gene (5 bases). Germline lookup yields CDR1 LGHNA and CDR2 YNFKEQ. The CDR3 spans 16 residues. V lost 0 bases, J lost 0 bases, and 6 bases lay in between. CDR3 loop: CASSQDQGSGANVLTF. The DNA of the CDR3 is TGTGCCAGCAGCCAAGATCAGGGCTCTGGGGCCAACGTCCTGACTTTC.

This clonotype was seen a handful of times. This chain links TRBV28 with TRBJ2-7; D is unresolved. The V end lost 8 bases, the J end lost 13 bases, and 18 bases lay between the germline ends. Germline lookup yields CDR1 MDHEN and CDR2 SYDVKM. The CDR3 totals 11 residues. The CDR3 here is CASGLRSEPYF. The CDR3 nucleotides are TGTGCCAGCGGTCTAAGGTCGGAGCCTTACTTC. Using reference TRBV28 and TRBJ2-7 for the parts outside the CDR3, the full variable domain is DVKVTQSSRYLVKRTGEKVFLECVQDMDHENMFWYRQDPGLGLRLIYFSYDVKMKEKGDIPEGYSVSREKKERFSLILESASTNQTSMYLCASGLRSEPYFGPGTRLTVT.

This clonotype was seen a few times. This chain links TRBV2 with TRBJ2-5, with TRBD2 identical over 7 bases. The germline gives CDR1 SNHLY, CDR2 FYNNEI. The CDR3 extends over 14 amino acids. V lost 6 bases, J lost 2 bases, and 6 bases stayed unmatched. The CDR3 here is CASRYSGTQETQYF. The CDR3 nucleotides read TGTGCCAGCAGGTACAGCGGGACTCAAGAGACCCAGTACTTC.

The chain is built from TRBV4-1 and TRBJ1-1; weak D call: TRBD1 (5 bases). The CDR3 totals 13 residues. V shed 0 bases and J shed 9 bases, with 11 bases lying between them. Germline CDR1 reads MGHRA; CDR2 reads YSYEKL. Here the CDR3 DNA reads TGCGCCAGCAGCCAAGATGGAAACAGGAAAGCTTTCTTT. Encoded protein: CASSQDGNRKAFF.

The sample holds a few counts of this clonotype. V gene TRBV9 combines with J gene TRBJ2-2; D is ambiguous. The CDR3 has 16 amino acids. V was shortened by 0 bases and J by 2 bases, with 11 bases between the two germline ends. Per germline, CDR1 SGDLS and CDR2 YYNGEE. The CDR3 nucleotides are TGTGCCAGCAGCGTAGCGCATAAGGCTAACACCGGGGAGCTGTTTTTT. Translation gives CASSVAHKANTGELFF.

This clonotype came up a few times. J is TRBJ1-2 and V is TRBV15; 10 positions agree with TRBD1. The CDR3 is 13 residues long. The junction had 5 bases not matched to a gene; V was cut back by 8 bases and J by 5 bases. Germline V lookup: CDR1 LNHNV, CDR2 YYDKDF (reference sequence). The CDR3 region is CATGRDRGYGYTF. Here the CDR3 DNA reads TGTGCCACCGGTCGGGACAGGGGATATGGCTACACCTTC.

V usage is TRBV5-6 and J usage is TRBJ2-7; a possible D gene is TRBD1 (6 bases). Between the trimmed V and J ends, which lost 4 bases and 3 bases, there was a span of 20 bases. The CDR3 loop spans 16 amino acids. CDR1 and CDR2 from the germline V gene are SGHDT and YYEEEE. CDR3 sequence: CASSPGDGVRGYEQYF. The CDR3 DNA is TGTGCCAGCAGCCCTGGGGACGGGGTCAGGGGCTACGAGCAGTACTTC.

V gene TRBV5-1 combines with J gene TRBJ2-7; no clear D. Trimming cost V 0 bases and J 2 bases, with 9 bases left between them. CDR1 is SGHRS, CDR2 YFSETQ, per germline. This CDR3 contains 14 residues. DNA for the CDR3: TGCGCCAGCAGCTTGGTTAGCAGTGCCTACGAGCAGTACTTC. This translates into CASSLVSSAYEQYF.

This clonotype has ten or more counts. The chain has TRBV28 and TRBJ2-3; no clear D gene. The CDR3 is made up of 14 amino acids. V lost 7 bases and J lost 4, with 15 bases in between. The V gene's germline CDR1 is MDHEN and CDR2 SYDVKM. The CDR3 reads CASKKGLLADTQYF. For the CDR3, the DNA is TGTGCCAGCAAGAAGGGATTATTGGCAGATACGCAGTATTTT.

The chain has TRBV3-1 and TRBJ1-1; the D is unclear. Germline V CDR1 and CDR2: LGHDT, YNNKEL (reference sequence). The V end was cut by 3 bases, the J end by 4 bases, with 15 bases between. This CDR3 has 15 residues. CDR3 loop: CASSHNPEEITEAFF. CDR3 coding DNA: TGTGCCAGCAGCCATAATCCGGAGGAGATCACTGAAGCTTTCTTT. Using reference TRBV3-1 and TRBJ1-1 for the parts outside the CDR3, the full variable domain is DTAVSQTPKYLVTQMGNDKSIKCEQNLGHDTMYWYKQDSKKFLKIMFSYNNKELIINETVPNRFSPKSPDKAHLNLHINSLELGDSAVYFCASSHNPEEITEAFFGQGTRLTVV.